The 30 T cell receptor beta chains listed next were all sequenced from one sample in a study of blood T cell repertoires in COVID-19. The assay was immunoSEQ multiplex PCR, and TCRdb's table has in-frame clones only and misses some. The table shows roughly 14,000 clones, with about 80% occurring only once. Sequencing input: peripheral blood. The receptors shown here come from a woman aged 55-69 years with acute or convalescent COVID-19.

J is TRBJ2-2 and V is TRBV15; possibly TRBD1 for D (5 bases). Trimming removed 0 bases at V and 7 bases at J, with 9 bases between. The germline V gene has CDR1 LNHNV and CDR2 YYDKDF (reference sequence). This CDR3 contains 14 residues. The DNA for the CDR3 is TGTGCCACCAGCAGAGATGCAGGGTTCGGGGAGCTGTTTTTT. It codes for CATSRDAGFGELFF.

The J gene is TRBJ1-1, the V gene TRBV2; no reliable D call. With 4 bases removed from V and 10 bases from J, the gap between germline ends came to 13 bases. The CDR3 runs to 12 residues. In germline, CDR1 is SNHLY, CDR2 FYNNEI. The CDR3: CASSGGHRGAFF. CDR3 coding DNA: TGTGCCAGCAGTGGCGGTCACCGTGGAGCTTTCTTT.

The gene calls are TRBV3-1 (or the pseudogene TRBV3-2) and TRBJ2-7; TRBD2 matches 12 bases. The J segment lost 5 bases and the V segment lost 4 bases, leaving 9 bases of the junction unmatched. Germline CDR1 reads LGHDT; CDR2 reads YNNKEL (reference sequence). This CDR3 spans 16 amino acids. CDR3 sequence reads: CASSPRLAGDPDEQYF. In DNA form, the CDR3 reads TGTGCCAGCAGCCCCCGACTAGCGGGAGATCCGGACGAGCAGTACTTC.

The V and J genes are TRBV5-6 and TRBJ1-2; D is possibly TRBD1 (6 bases). The germline gives CDR1 SGHDT, CDR2 YYEEEE. Deletions cut 4 bases from V and 3 bases from J, with 16 bases between. This CDR3 is 15 amino acids long. The CDR3 nucleotides are TGTGCCAGCAGCCATACCGGGACACTTGACTATGGCTACACCTTC. It is translated as CASSHTGTLDYGYTF.

The chain carries TRBV7-2 and TRBJ1-2; D might be TRBD1 (5 bases). This CDR3 comprises 15 residues. Germline V gene data show CDR1 as SGHTA and CDR2 as FQGNSA. V dropped 2 bases and J dropped 4 bases, with 14 bases sitting between them. The CDR3 spells CASSLMWGSSYGYTF. The CDR3 DNA follows: TGTGCCAGCAGCTTAATGTGGGGCAGCTCCTATGGCTACACCTTC.

The V gene is TRBV13, the J gene TRBJ2-7, with D hard to call. The CDR3 is made up of 13 amino acids. Germline CDR1 PRHDT, CDR2 FYEKMQ (reference sequence). The V and J ends lost 0 bases and 0 bases respectively, with 3 bases between them. CDR3 DNA sequence: TGTGCCAGCAGCTTAGGCTCCTCCTACGAGCAGTACTTC. This gives the protein CASSLGSSYEQYF.

This clone showed up just once. The chain couples TRBV18 to TRBJ2-7, with D possibly TRBD1 on 6 matching bases. CDR3 length: 14 residues. Germline CDR1 reads KGHSH; CDR2 reads LQKENI. Trimming pared 2 bases from V and 4 bases from J, leaving 12 bases between. CDR3 amino acids: CASSPSGVGYEQYF. CDR3 nucleotides: TGTGCCAGCTCACCATCAGGGGTGGGGTACGAGCAGTACTTC. Based on the CDR3 plus reference TRBV18 and TRBJ2-7, the full variable domain is NAGVMQNPRHLVRRRGQEARLRCSPMKGHSHVYWYRQLPEEGLKFMVYLQKENIIDESGMPKERFSAEFPKEGPSILRIQQVVRGDSAAYFCASSPSGVGYEQYFGPGTRLTVT.

This sequence joins TRBV18 and TRBJ1-1; 9 nucleotides agree with TRBD1. The germline CDR1 and CDR2 sequences are KGHSH and LQKENI. V shed 3 bases and J 7 bases; nucleotides not matched to a gene: 9. The CDR3 runs 15 residues. The CDR3 here is CASSPRGQGGSEAFF. CDR3 bases: TGTGCCAGCTCACCGAGGGGACAGGGTGGCAGTGAAGCTTTCTTT.

This clone was picked up a small number of times. This chain links TRBV6-5 with TRBJ1-1; 7 bases map to TRBD1. Unmatched junction bases numbered 5, after V lost 8 bases and J lost 2 bases. Germline values: CDR1 MNHEY, CDR2 SVGAGI. The CDR3 has 13 amino acids. CDR3 nucleotides: TGTGCCAGCGCGGGACAGATCAACACTGAAGCTTTCTTT. Translation gives CASAGQINTEAFF.

This rearrangement joins TRBV19 to TRBJ2-5; 9 bases are shared with TRBD2. Losses at the gene ends were 4 bases for V and 1 base for J; bases not matched to a gene: 7. The CDR3 consists of 16 residues. The germline V gene has CDR1 LNHDA and CDR2 SQIVND (reference sequence). The CDR3 here is CASSSSEAGGQETQYF. The CDR3 DNA reads TGTGCCAGTAGTAGCTCGGAAGCGGGGGGCCAAGAGACCCAGTACTTC. The variable domain in full, with the rest retrieved from reference TRBV19 and TRBJ2-5, is DGGITQSPKYLFRKEGQNVTLSCEQNLNHDAMYWYRQDPGQGLRLIYYSQIVNDFQKGDIAEGYSVSREKKESFPLTVTSAQKNPTAFYLCASSSSEAGGQETQYFGPGTRLLVL.

CDR3 DNA sequence: TGTGCCAGCAGCCCGGGACTAGCGGTCCCTGAGCAGTACTTC. Encoded protein: CASSPGLAVPEQYF. V and J are TRBV9 and TRBJ2-7; 11 bases map to TRBD2. This CDR3 has 14 residues. Trimming removed 4 bases from V and 7 bases from J; junction bases left unmatched: 7. Germline CDR1 reads SGDLS; CDR2 reads YYNGEE.

The chain employs TRBV18 and TRBJ2-3; 13 bases line up with TRBD2. Germline assignment: CDR1 KGHSH and CDR2 LQKENI. V shed 3 bases and J 1 base; nucleotides not matched to a gene: 4. This CDR3 has 17 residues. CDR3 protein: CASSPLGLAGRTDTQYF. CDR3 coding DNA: TGTGCCAGCTCACCCCTGGGACTAGCGGGACGCACAGATACGCAGTATTTT.

As to this clone: This specimen includes other DNA sequences encoding the same CDR3. The chain uses TRBV7-2 and TRBJ2-7, with 9 nucleotides matching TRBD1. The germline gives CDR1 SGHTA, CDR2 FQGNSA. The CDR3 has 14 residues. V was pared by 5 bases and J by 3 bases, with 5 bases of the junction left unmatched. DNA of the CDR3: TGTGCCAGCAGCCTAGAGACAGGGGGCTACGAGCAGTACTTC. This translates into CASSLETGGYEQYF.

This clone is deemed medium-sized. The V gene is TRBV6-2 or TRBV6-3, the J gene TRBJ2-1; D is unresolved. The CDR3 covers 14 residues. Germline CDR1 and CDR2: MNHEY and SVGEGT. V was cut by 5 bases and J by 4 bases, with 12 bases left in between. CDR3: CASSPLLFYNEQFF. CDR3 DNA sequence: TGTGCCAGCAGTCCGCTACTTTTTTACAATGAGCAGTTCTTC.

This clone appeared a single time. V is TRBV10-3 and J is TRBJ1-1, with D maybe TRBD1 (6 bases). The CDR3 runs to 16 residues. CDR1 ENHRY and CDR2 SYGVKD come from the germline V gene. V lost 3 bases and J lost 1, with 15 bases in between. This CDR3 is CAISDPNRTANTEAFF. The CDR3 DNA reads TGTGCCATCAGTGACCCCAACAGGACAGCGAACACTGAAGCTTTCTTT.

The chain links TRBV6-5 to TRBJ2-7, with a weak D call TRBD2 (5 bases). Trimming cost V 0 bases and J 2 bases, with 14 bases left between them. The germline V gene has CDR1 MNHEY and CDR2 SVGAGI. The CDR3 is made up of 16 amino acids. CDR3 loop: CASSYSIPRETYEQYF. In DNA, the CDR3 is TGTGCCAGCAGTTACTCGATTCCTAGGGAGACCTACGAGCAGTACTTC.

This clone showed up just a few times. The rearrangement links TRBV7-2 to TRBJ1-3; perhaps TRBD1 as D (5 bases). The CDR3 length is 15 residues. The germline V gene has CDR1 SGHTA and CDR2 FQGNSA. V lost 1 base and J lost 3, with 10 bases in between. The CDR3 sequence is CASSLGFRDGNTIYF. The CDR3 DNA reads TGTGCCAGCAGCTTAGGTTTCAGGGATGGAAACACCATATATTTT.

The J gene is TRBJ2-7, the V gene TRBV7-6, with D unresolved. The CDR3 is made up of 14 amino acids. Germline CDR1 reads SGHVS; CDR2 reads FNYEAQ. The V and J ends lost 5 bases and 0 bases respectively, with 11 bases between them. The CDR3 DNA reads TGTGCCAGCAGCCGTGGGCCAAGCTCCTACGAGCAGTACTTC. Its translation is CASSRGPSSYEQYF.

V and J are TRBV5-1 and TRBJ2-1; D is ambiguous. In germline, CDR1 is SGHRS, CDR2 YFSETQ. The length of the CDR3 is 12 residues. Trimming took off 4 bases at V and 7 bases at J, with 9 bases between the two ends. The CDR3: CASSPPANEQFF. In nucleotides, the CDR3 is TGCGCCAGCAGCCCCCCAGCGAATGAGCAGTTCTTC.

This clone was seen only a few times. This chain joins TRBV5-1 and TRBJ1-2, with 12 bases identical to TRBD1. V was clipped by 4 bases and J by 4 bases; unmatched bases: 8. This CDR3 has 16 amino acids. CDR1 is SGHRS, CDR2 YFSETQ, per germline. In DNA, the CDR3 is TGCGCCAGCAGCCAGGGACAGGGGGCGCGGAGCTATGGCTACACCTTC. As protein: CASSQGQGARSYGYTF.

The chain is built from TRBV5-1 and TRBJ2-3; D is unresolved. V was trimmed by 0 bases and J by 0 bases, leaving 8 bases between them. The CDR3 sequence is 15 residues long. Germline values: CDR1 SGHRS, CDR2 YFSETQ. In DNA form, the CDR3 reads TGCGCCAGCAGCTTGGAACCCCGGAGCACAGATACGCAGTATTTT. It codes for CASSLEPRSTDTQYF.

V is TRBV6-6 and J is TRBJ1-1, with a possible D match to TRBD1 (5 bases). Trimming shortened V by 4 bases and J by 0 bases, and 9 bases separated the two germline ends. Germline CDR1 and CDR2: MNHNY and SVGAGI (reference sequence). This CDR3 has 14 amino acids. CDR3 in DNA: TGTGCCAGCAGTTCTAGGGGTATGAACACTGAAGCTTTCTTT. This encodes CASSSRGMNTEAFF.

The chain recombines TRBV15 with TRBJ2-2; D is undetermined. V lost 0 bases and J lost 1, with 9 bases in between. Germline V CDR1 and CDR2: LNHNV, YYDKDF (reference sequence). The CDR3 contains 16 residues. The DNA for the CDR3 is TGTGCCACCAGCAGAGATAGTATCCAGAACACCGGGGAGCTGTTTTTT. Protein: CATSRDSIQNTGELFF.

The chain combines TRBV7-5 with TRBJ2-6; no DNA check was done on the table's D call, TRBD2. TRBV7-5 has pseudogene status. The CDR3 has 13 residues. The CDR3 DNA follows: TGTGCCAGAAGGCGGAGTGGGGCCAACGTCCTGACTTTC. It codes for CARRRSGANVLTF.

CDR3 in amino acids: CASSQGVGGRADTQYF. The CDR3 nucleotides are TGTGCCAGCAGCCAAGGGGTCGGGGGTAGGGCAGATACGCAGTATTTT. The chain is built from TRBV4-2 and TRBJ2-3; a possible D gene is TRBD2 (6 bases). This CDR3 comprises 16 residues. V lost 1 base and J 4 bases, leaving 15 bases between the germline ends. Germline loops: CDR1 LGHNA, CDR2 YNFKEQ.

The V and J genes are TRBV7-6 and TRBJ2-7; perhaps TRBD2 as D (7 bases). This CDR3 is 15 amino acids long. CDR1 and CDR2 from the germline V gene are SGHVS and FNYEAQ. V lost 2 bases to trimming and J lost 4 bases, with 15 bases between them. The CDR3 sequence: CASSLWGGRGYEQYF. DNA for the CDR3: TGTGCCAGCAGCTTATGGGGGGGGCGAGGATACGAGCAGTACTTC.

This chain connects TRBV7-9 to TRBJ2-5; perhaps TRBD2 as D (6 bases). Germline-derived CDR1 and CDR2 are SEHNR and FQNEAQ (reference sequence). The CDR3 extends over 11 amino acids. The CDR3 region is CAGGYTETQYF. The CDR3 coding sequence is TGTGCTGGGGGGTACACGGAGACCCAGTACTTC.

The J gene is TRBJ2-7, the V gene TRBV5-1, with D tentatively TRBD2 (6 bases). Trimming removed 4 bases from V and 4 bases from J, with 18 bases in between. The germline gives CDR1 SGHRS, CDR2 YFSETQ. The CDR3 is made up of 15 amino acids. As DNA, the CDR3 is TGCGCCAGCAGCCCGGGCAGCGGGTTAGGTTACGAGCAGTACTTC. Protein product: CASSPGSGLGYEQYF.

The rearrangement uses TRBV6-2 or TRBV6-3 and TRBJ2-2; 8 positions match TRBD1. The CDR3 runs to 19 residues. V dropped 0 bases and J dropped 1; count of bases not matched to a gene: 10. Per the germline V gene, CDR1 is MNHEY and CDR2 is SVGEGT. The CDR3 DNA is TGTGCCAGCAGTTACTCTCGGACAGGGCCCATGCAGAACACCGGGGAGCTGTTTTTT. Amino acids: CASSYSRTGPMQNTGELFF.

This clone occurred once. The genes are TRBV4-2 and TRBJ2-7; 9 positions match TRBD2. Germline CDR1 LGHNA, CDR2 YNFKEQ. Trimming took 1 base from V and 2 from J; bases not matched to a gene: 6. CDR3 length equals 16 residues. The CDR3 DNA reads as TGTGCCAGCAGCCAAGCTCTTAGCGGGGGTCCCTACGAGCAGTACTTC. This gives the protein CASSQALSGGPYEQYF.